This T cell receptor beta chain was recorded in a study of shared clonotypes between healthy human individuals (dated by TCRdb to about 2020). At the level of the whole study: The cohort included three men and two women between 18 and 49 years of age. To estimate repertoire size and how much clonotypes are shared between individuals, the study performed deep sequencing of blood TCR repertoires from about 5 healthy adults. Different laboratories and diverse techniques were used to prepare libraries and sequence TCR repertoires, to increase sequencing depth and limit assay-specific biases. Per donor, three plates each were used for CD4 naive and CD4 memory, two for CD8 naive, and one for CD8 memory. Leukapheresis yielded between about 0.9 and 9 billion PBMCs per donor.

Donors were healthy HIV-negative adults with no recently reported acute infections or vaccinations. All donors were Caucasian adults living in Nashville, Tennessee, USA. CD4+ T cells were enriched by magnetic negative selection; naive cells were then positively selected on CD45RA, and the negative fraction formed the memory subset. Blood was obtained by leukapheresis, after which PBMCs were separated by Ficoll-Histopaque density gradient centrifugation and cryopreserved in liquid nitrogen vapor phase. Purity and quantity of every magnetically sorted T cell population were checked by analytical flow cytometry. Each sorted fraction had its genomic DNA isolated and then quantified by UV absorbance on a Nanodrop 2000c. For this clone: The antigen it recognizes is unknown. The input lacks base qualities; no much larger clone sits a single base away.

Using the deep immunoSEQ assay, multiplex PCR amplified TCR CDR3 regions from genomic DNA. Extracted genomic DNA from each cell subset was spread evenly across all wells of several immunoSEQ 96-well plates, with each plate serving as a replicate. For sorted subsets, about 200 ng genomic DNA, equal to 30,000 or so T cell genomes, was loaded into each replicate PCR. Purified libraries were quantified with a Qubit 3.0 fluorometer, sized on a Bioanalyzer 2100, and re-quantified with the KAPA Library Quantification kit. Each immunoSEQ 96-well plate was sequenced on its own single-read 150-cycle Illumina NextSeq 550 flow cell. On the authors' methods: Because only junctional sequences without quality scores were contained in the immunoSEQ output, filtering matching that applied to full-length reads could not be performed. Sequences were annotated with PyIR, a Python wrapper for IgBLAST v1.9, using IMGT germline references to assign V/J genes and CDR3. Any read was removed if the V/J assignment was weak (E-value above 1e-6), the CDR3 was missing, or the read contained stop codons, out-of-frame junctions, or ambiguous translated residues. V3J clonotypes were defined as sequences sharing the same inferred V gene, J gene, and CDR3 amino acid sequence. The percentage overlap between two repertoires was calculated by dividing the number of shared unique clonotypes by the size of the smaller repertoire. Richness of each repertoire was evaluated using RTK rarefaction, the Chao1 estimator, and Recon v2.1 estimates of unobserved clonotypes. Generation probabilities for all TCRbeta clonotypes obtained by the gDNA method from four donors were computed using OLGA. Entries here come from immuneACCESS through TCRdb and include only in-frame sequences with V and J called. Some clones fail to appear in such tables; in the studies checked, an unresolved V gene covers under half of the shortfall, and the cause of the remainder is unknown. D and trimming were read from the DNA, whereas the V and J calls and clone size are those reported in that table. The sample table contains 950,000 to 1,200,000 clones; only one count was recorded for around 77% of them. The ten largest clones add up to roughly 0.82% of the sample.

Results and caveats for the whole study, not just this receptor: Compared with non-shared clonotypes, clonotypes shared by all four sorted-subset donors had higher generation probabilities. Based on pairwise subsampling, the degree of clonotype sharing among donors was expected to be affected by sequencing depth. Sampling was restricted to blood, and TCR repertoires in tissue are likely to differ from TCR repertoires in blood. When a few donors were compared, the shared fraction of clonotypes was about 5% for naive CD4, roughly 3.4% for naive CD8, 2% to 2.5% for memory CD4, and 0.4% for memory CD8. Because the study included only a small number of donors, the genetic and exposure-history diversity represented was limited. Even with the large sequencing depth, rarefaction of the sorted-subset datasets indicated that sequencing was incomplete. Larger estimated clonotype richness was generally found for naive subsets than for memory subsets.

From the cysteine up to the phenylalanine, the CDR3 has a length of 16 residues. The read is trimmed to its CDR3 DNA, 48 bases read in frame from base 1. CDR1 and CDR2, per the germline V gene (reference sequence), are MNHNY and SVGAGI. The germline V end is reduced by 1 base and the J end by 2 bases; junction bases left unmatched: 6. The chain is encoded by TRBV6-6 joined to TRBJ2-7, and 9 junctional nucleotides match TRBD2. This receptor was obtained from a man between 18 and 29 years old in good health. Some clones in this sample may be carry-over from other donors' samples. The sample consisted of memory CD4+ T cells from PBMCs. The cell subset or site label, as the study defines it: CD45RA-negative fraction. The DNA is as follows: TGTGCCAGCAGTTACTTCACTAGCGGGCTGCCCTACGAGCAGTACTTC. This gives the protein CASSYFTSGLPYEQYF.